This T cell receptor (beta chain) was documented in a study of blood T cells in healthy people across ages. With V trimmed by 0 bases and J by 4 bases, 11 bases remained unmatched. This CDR3 comprises 17 residues. In germline, CDR1 is SGHDT, CDR2 YYEEEE. Then a second PCR, running roughly 6 to 11 cycles, was carried out with a sample-barcoded 5' primer and a J-beta primer mix. TCRdb re-analysed the 5' RACE reads in MiXCR, keeping a single row per CDR3 protein. The repertoire consists of about 1.1 million distinct CDR3 sequences, with more than 30% occurring once and the leading ten covering over 10%.

Sequencing was carried out using blood. The clonotype originates from a man aged 18 to 30 in good health. The J gene is TRBJ2-3, the V gene TRBV5-6; 7 bases agree with TRBD2. The CDR3 protein is CASSLGLAGVRADTQYF. DNA for the CDR3: TGTGCCAGCAGCTTGGGACTAGCTGGGGTACGCGCAGATACGCAGTATTTT.